This T cell receptor (beta chain) was sequenced in a study of T cell responses to AZD1222 COVID-19 vaccine. Whole-study results and caveats: Donors skewed white British and female; clonal diversity was possibly underestimated.

Trimming pared 2 bases from V and 0 bases from J, leaving 8 bases between. The CDR3 extends over 15 amino acids. Germline-derived CDR1 and CDR2 are SGHTA and FQGNSA. On this clone: No antigen is known for it.

The protocol was immunoSEQ multiplex PCR, while the TCRdb copy is restricted to in-frame clones and leaves out a portion. The sample shows 100,000 to 150,000 clones, approximately 90% of them seen only once. This chain links TRBV7-2 with TRBJ1-5; tentative D call: TRBD1 (6 bases). The receptor's source is an adult in good health. This specimen consisted of peripheral blood, obtained on day 0 of AZD1222 vaccination. The CDR3 DNA reads as TGTGCCAGCAGCTTAACGGGGGCTAGCAATCAGCCCCAGCATTTT. Encoded protein: CASSLTGASNQPQHF.